These 12 T cell receptor beta chains originate from one sample sequenced in a study of post-analysis software for immune sequencing data. Study-level findings and limits: There were about five TRBV segments more frequent in patients than controls, and TRBV5-6, TRBV5-1 and TRBV20-1 were among them.

Tagging with unique molecular identifiers was a feature of the TCR beta cDNA libraries. TCRdb re-called the PCR reads with MiXCR, one entry per CDR3 protein. Seen here are about 560,000 distinct CDR3 sequences, roughly 40% observed once, and the top ten hold more than 1.5%. No antigen has been assigned to these receptors. The source material was blood. Receptors originate from a girl under 18 with multiple sclerosis.

Only a few counts were recorded for this clonotype. The genes are TRBV20-1 and TRBJ2-7, with D maybe TRBD1 (6 bases). CDR3 size: 13 residues. Per the germline V gene, CDR1 is DFQATT and CDR2 is SNEGSKA (reference sequence). V lost 2 bases and J lost 3, with 11 bases in between. The CDR3: CSARKGEIYEQYF. The CDR3 bases are TGCAGTGCTAGAAAGGGGGAGATCTACGAGCAGTACTTC.

The sample holds a few counts of this clonotype. The chain uses TRBV24-1 and TRBJ2-1; D tentatively reads TRBD1 or TRBD2 (5 bases each). CDR1 is KGHDR and CDR2 is SFDVKD in the germline V gene. This CDR3 spans 12 amino acids. Trimming removed 4 bases at V and 13 bases at J, with 13 bases between. CDR3 DNA sequence: TGTGCCACCAGTGAGGGGCAGGGAGTCCAGTTCTTC. The encoded protein is CATSEGQGVQFF.

Written as DNA, the CDR3 is TGCGCCAGCAGCCAAGATTCGAGCTCCTACGAGCAGTACTTC. Translated, it gives CASSQDSSSYEQYF. The J gene is TRBJ2-7, the V gene TRBV4-1; D not resolved. V dropped 0 bases and J dropped 0 bases, with 6 bases sitting between them. The CDR3 is 14 amino acids. Germline CDR1 reads MGHRA; CDR2 reads YSYEKL.

This chain joins TRBV5-1 and TRBJ1-1; D not certain. Germline CDR1 reads SGHRS; CDR2 reads YFSETQ. This CDR3 comprises 14 residues. The ends were cut back, 0 bases at V and 4 bases at J, with 10 bases in the middle. The CDR3 DNA reads TGCGCCAGCAGCTTGGTGGAGGGAGGCACTGAAGCTTTCTTT. Amino acids: CASSLVEGGTEAFF. Full variable domain (missing parts from reference TRBV5-1 and TRBJ1-1): KAGVTQTPRYLIKTRGQQVTLSCSPISGHRSVSWYQQTPGQGLQFLFEYFSETQRNKGNFPGRFSGRQFSNSRSEMNVSTLELGDSALYLCASSLVEGGTEAFFGQGTRLTVV.

This clonotype has only a few counts. This chain joins TRBV7-8 and TRBJ1-2; weak D call: TRBD1 (6 bases). V was cut by 3 bases and J by 8 bases, with 13 bases left in between. This CDR3 has 13 residues. The germline gives CDR1 SGHVS, CDR2 FQNEAQ. DNA for the CDR3: TGTGCCAGCAGCTTCGACAGGTTCGAGGGCTACACCTTC. This encodes CASSFDRFEGYTF. Variable domain in full (rest from reference TRBV7-8 and TRBJ1-2): GAGVSQSPRYKVAKRGQDVALRCDPISGHVSLFWYQQALGQGPEFLTYFQNEAQLDKSGLPSDRFFAERPEGSVSTLKIQRTQQEDSAVYLCASSFDRFEGYTFGSGTRLTVV.

The V call is TRBV20-1, the J call TRBJ2-1, with TRBD1 matching over 7 bases. From germline, CDR1 is DFQATT and CDR2 SNEGSKA (reference sequence). J lost 12 bases, V lost 3 bases, and 11 bases had no gene match. This CDR3 is 13 amino acids long. The CDR3 nucleotides read TGCAGTGCTAGTAACGACAGGGCCACTGGGCAGTTCTTC. This codes for CSASNDRATGQFF.

Notes on this clonotype: One junction end does not reproduce the germline sequence, and a read error may be involved. CDR3: CARSFAGDEQYF. CDR3 coding DNA: TGTGCCCGCAGCTTCGCAGGGGACGAGCAGTACTTC. This sequence joins TRBV5-5 and TRBJ2-7, with D possibly TRBD1 on 6 matching bases. CDR3 size: 12 residues. Germline CDR1 is SGHKS and CDR2 is YYEKEE (reference sequence).

This clonotype has ten or more counts. This chain connects TRBV4-2 to TRBJ1-2, with a tentative D call TRBD1 (5 bases). Trimming removed 0 bases at V and 5 bases at J, with 13 bases between. Germline V CDR1 and CDR2: LGHNA, YNFKEQ. There are 15 residues in the CDR3. CDR3 nucleotide sequence: TGTGCCAGCAGCCAAGAGGCACAGGATGGTTATGGCTACACCTTC. It encodes CASSQEAQDGYGYTF.

The table lists this clonotype with a count of one. CDR3 bases: TGTGCTACACAACTAGCGGGAGGGCGTACGCAGTATTTT. Its translation is CATQLAGGRTQYF. The chain employs TRBV7-2 and TRBJ2-3; TRBD2 agrees at 13 bases. CDR3 length: 13 residues. Per germline, CDR1 SGHTA and CDR2 FQGNSA.

V gene TRBV10-3 combines with J gene TRBJ2-3; TRBD2 matches 10 bases. Trimming removed 6 bases from V and 4 bases from J; junction bases left unmatched: 16. From germline, CDR1 is ENHRY and CDR2 SYGVKD. The CDR3 spans 18 residues. CDR3 nucleotides: TGTGCCATCAGCGCAGCGCCATTCACTAGCGGGGCGGCAGATACGCAGTATTTT. This codes for CAISAAPFTSGAADTQYF.

The sample holds a few counts of this clonotype. V is TRBV20-1 and J is TRBJ2-7; unclear D gene. The last part of the DNA fits TRBJ2-5 better; the J call may be wrong. Germline V CDR1 and CDR2: DFQATT, SNEGSKA (reference sequence). There are 12 residues in the CDR3. CDR3 protein: CSARDGMKTQYF. Written as DNA, the CDR3 is TGCAGTGCTAGAGATGGTATGAAGACCCAGTACTTC.

The rearrangement joins TRBV20-1 to TRBJ2-6; the D is unclear. This CDR3 region has 14 residues. Trimming shortened V by 5 bases and J by 4 bases, and 12 bases separated the two germline ends. Germline-derived CDR1 and CDR2 are DFQATT and SNEGSKA (reference sequence). DNA for the CDR3: TGCAGTGCTTCGGACGAACCGGGGGCCAACGTCCTGACTTTC. The encoded protein is CSASDEPGANVLTF.